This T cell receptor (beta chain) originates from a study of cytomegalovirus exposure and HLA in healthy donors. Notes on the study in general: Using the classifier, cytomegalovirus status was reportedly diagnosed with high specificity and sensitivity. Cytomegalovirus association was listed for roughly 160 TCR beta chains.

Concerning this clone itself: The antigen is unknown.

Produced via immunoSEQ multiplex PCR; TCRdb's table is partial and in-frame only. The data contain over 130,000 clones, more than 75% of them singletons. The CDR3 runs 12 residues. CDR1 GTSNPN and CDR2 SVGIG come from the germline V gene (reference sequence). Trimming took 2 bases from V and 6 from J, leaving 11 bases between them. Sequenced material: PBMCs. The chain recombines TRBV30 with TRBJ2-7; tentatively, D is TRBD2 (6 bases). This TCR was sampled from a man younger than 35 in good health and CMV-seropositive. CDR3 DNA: TGTGCCTGGAGTCCCAGCGGGTCCGAGCAGTACTTC. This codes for CAWSPSGSEQYF.